The T cell receptor (beta chain) under discussion was sequenced for a study of blood T cell repertoires in COVID-19. The germline CDR1 and CDR2 sequences are MNHEY and SVGEGT. V lost 4 bases and J 1 base, leaving 4 bases between the germline ends. The CDR3 is 12 residues long. In the study's own analysis: Counts of nucleated cells, estimated from reference gene primer amplification, were obtained. Using immunoSEQ multiplex PCR, the repertoire was profiled, and TCRdb retains in-frame clones only, with some absent. That table furnishes V, J and clone size, whereas the DNA furnished D and trimming. The sample lists approximately 240,000 clones; 84% were seen once.

The specimen was peripheral blood. The chain employs TRBV6-2 or TRBV6-3 and TRBJ1-1; D remains ambiguous. This TCR derives from a man in his fifties with acute or convalescent COVID-19. CDR3 in amino acids: CASSSRNTEAFF. In DNA, the CDR3 is TGTGCCAGCAGTTCCAGGAACACTGAAGCTTTCTTT.